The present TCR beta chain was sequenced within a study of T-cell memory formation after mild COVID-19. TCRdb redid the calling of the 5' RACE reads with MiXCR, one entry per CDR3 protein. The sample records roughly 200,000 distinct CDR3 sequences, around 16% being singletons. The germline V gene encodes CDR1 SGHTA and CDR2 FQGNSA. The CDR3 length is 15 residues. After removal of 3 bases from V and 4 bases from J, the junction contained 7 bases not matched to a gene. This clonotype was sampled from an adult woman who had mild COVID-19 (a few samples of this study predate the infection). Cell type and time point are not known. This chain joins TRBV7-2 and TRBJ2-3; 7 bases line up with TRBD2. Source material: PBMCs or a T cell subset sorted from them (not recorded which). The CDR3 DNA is TGTGCCAGCAGCTTCCGCGGGAGAAGGTCAGATACGCAGTATTTT. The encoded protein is CASSFRGRRSDTQYF.